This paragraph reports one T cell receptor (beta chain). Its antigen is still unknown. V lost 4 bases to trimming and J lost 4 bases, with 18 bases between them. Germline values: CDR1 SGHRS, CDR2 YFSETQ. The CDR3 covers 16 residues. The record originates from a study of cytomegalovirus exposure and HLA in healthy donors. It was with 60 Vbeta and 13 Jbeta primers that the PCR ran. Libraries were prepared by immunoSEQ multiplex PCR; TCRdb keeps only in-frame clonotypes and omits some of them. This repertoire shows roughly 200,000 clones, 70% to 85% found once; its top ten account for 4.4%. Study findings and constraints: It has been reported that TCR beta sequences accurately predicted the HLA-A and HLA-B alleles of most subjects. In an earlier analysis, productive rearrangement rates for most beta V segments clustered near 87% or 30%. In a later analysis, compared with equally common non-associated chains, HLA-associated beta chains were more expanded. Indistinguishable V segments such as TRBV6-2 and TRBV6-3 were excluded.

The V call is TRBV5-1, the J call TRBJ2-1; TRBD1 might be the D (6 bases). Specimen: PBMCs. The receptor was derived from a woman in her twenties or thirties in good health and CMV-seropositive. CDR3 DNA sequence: TGCGCCAGCAGCCCCTGGGCTAGGGGGATGTACAATGAGCAGTTCTTC. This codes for CASSPWARGMYNEQFF.